The 4 T cell receptor beta chains given below trace back to one sample, sequenced in a study of T cells in Graves' hyperthyroidism and ophthalmopathy. Regions amplified from RNA transcripts were the TCR beta CDR3 regions. A set of HTBI primers served as the primers for a first-round RT-PCR of the TCR CDR3. TCRdb passed the multiplex PCR reads through MiXCR, listing each CDR3 protein once. The sample carries fewer than 400,000 distinct CDR3 sequences, roughly 25% recorded once. What was sequenced was blood. The receptor source for this set is a man between 50 and 59 years old with Graves' hyperthyroidism.

This clonotype was found a few times. The chain carries TRBV20-1 and TRBJ2-5; maybe TRBD2 (6 bases). Looked up from germline, CDR1 is DFQATT and CDR2 is SNEGSKA (reference sequence). The germline V and J ends were trimmed by 7 bases and 7 bases, with 10 bases remaining between them. The CDR3 spans 10 residues. The CDR3 nucleotides are TGCAGTGTGGAGGGTGGGACCCAGTACTTC. It translates to CSVEGGTQYF.

This clonotype was counted only a few times. The rearrangement joins TRBV5-1 to TRBJ2-7; possible D gene TRBD1, 6 bases. CDR1 and CDR2 from the germline V gene are SGHRS and YFSETQ. The CDR3 spans 13 residues. V was shortened by 4 bases and J by 3 bases, with 11 bases between the two germline ends. The CDR3 DNA reads TGCGCCAGCAGCCAGGGACAAAACTACGAGCAGTACTTC. Translated, it gives CASSQGQNYEQYF.

The table lists this clonotype with many counts. The rearrangement uses TRBV7-3 and TRBJ2-7, with 8 nucleotides matching TRBD2. After removal of 5 bases from V and 0 bases from J, the junction contained 6 bases not matched to a gene. Germline CDR1 is SGHTA and CDR2 is FQGTGA. The CDR3 covers 15 residues. The CDR3 spells CASSPSGSSSYEQYF. CDR3 coding DNA: TGTGCCAGCAGCCCTAGCGGGTCGAGCTCCTACGAGCAGTACTTC.

The chain joins TRBV19 to TRBJ2-2; 7 bases fit TRBD2. The CDR3 spans 15 residues. Germline assignment: CDR1 LNHDA and CDR2 SQIVND (reference sequence). The ends lost 3 bases at V and 2 bases at J; junction bases unmatched: 3. The CDR3 nucleotides are TGTGCCAGTAGTATTCGCGGGGGAAACACCGGGGAGCTGTTTTTT. Residues: CASSIRGGNTGELFF. Full variable domain (missing parts from reference TRBV19 and TRBJ2-2): DGGITQSPKYLFRKEGQNVTLSCEQNLNHDAMYWYRQDPGQGLRLIYYSQIVNDFQKGDIAEGYSVSREKKESFPLTVTSAQKNPTAFYLCASSIRGGNTGELFFGEGSRLTVL.